Following are 17 T cell receptor beta chains from one sample sequenced in a study of T cell responses to AZD1222 COVID-19 vaccine. Sequenced by immunoSEQ multiplex PCR; TCRdb stores in-frame clones only, minus some. The data show fewer than 200,000 clones, about 90% seen once. Sequencing was performed on peripheral blood, taken on day 0 of MenACWY control vaccination. The receptor set was obtained from an adult in good health.

V and J are TRBV9 and TRBJ1-1; D is uncertain. CDR3 length: 14 amino acids. Per the germline V gene, CDR1 is SGDLS and CDR2 is YYNGEE. V dropped 0 bases and J dropped 1 base, with 7 bases sitting between them. The CDR3 nucleotides read TGTGCCAGCAGCGTAGGAATAGGGAACACTGAAGCTTTCTTT. This gives the protein CASSVGIGNTEAFF.

This sequence joins TRBV30 and TRBJ1-2; D call uncertain. The CDR3 sequence is 13 residues long. The germline V gene encodes CDR1 GTSNPN and CDR2 SVGIG (reference sequence). Trimming took off 1 base at V and 8 bases at J, with 14 bases between the two ends. The CDR3 loop reads CAWSAGLTGGYTF. The CDR3 nucleotides are TGTGCCTGGAGTGCCGGGTTAACGGGGGGCTACACCTTC. Based on the CDR3 plus reference TRBV30 and TRBJ1-2, the full variable domain is SQTIHQWPATLVQPVGSPLSLECTVEGTSNPNLYWYRQAAGRGLQLLFYSVGIGQISSEVPQNLSASRPQDRQFILSSKKLLLSDSGFYLCAWSAGLTGGYTFGSGTRLTVV.

The count of this clone is one. The chain employs TRBV5-4 and TRBJ1-3, with D uncertain. CDR3 length equals 16 residues. Per germline, CDR1 SGHNT and CDR2 YYREEE (reference sequence). V lost 4 bases and J lost 0, with 14 bases in between. The CDR3 DNA reads as TGTGCCAGCAGCCGTAAGGACGGATACTCTGGAAACACCATATATTTT. Encoded protein: CASSRKDGYSGNTIYF.

The genes are TRBV5-1 and TRBJ2-3; D not certain. Germline V lookup: CDR1 SGHRS, CDR2 YFSETQ. V dropped 1 base and J dropped 3 bases, with 9 bases sitting between them. This CDR3 is built from 14 residues. As DNA, the CDR3 is TGCGCCAGCAGCTTGCTTCCCGCTACAGATACGCAGTATTTT. Amino acid sequence: CASSLLPATDTQYF.

J is TRBJ2-1 and V is TRBV28; 8 nucleotides line up with TRBD2. In germline, CDR1 is MDHEN, CDR2 SYDVKM. The CDR3 runs 15 residues. J lost 7 bases, V lost 3 bases, and 8 bases had no gene match. The CDR3 protein is CASSFRLAGLNEQFF. CDR3 coding DNA: TGTGCCAGCAGTTTCAGGCTAGCGGGTTTGAATGAGCAGTTCTTC. Full variable domain (outside the CDR3, taken from reference TRBV28 and TRBJ2-1): DVKVTQSSRYLVKRTGEKVFLECVQDMDHENMFWYRQDPGLGLRLIYFSYDVKMKEKGDIPEGYSVSREKKERFSLILESASTNQTSMYLCASSFRLAGLNEQFFGPGTRLTVL.

The genes are TRBV5-1 and TRBJ1-1; 7 bases map to TRBD1. Germline CDR1 SGHRS, CDR2 YFSETQ. The CDR3 totals 14 residues. Trimming removed 0 bases from V and 3 bases from J; junction bases left unmatched: 2. This chain's CDR3 is CASSLGGGDTEAFF. In DNA form, the CDR3 reads TGCGCCAGCAGCTTGGGAGGGGGCGACACTGAAGCTTTCTTT.

The chain combines TRBV6-5 with TRBJ1-3, with unresolved D. This CDR3 comprises 14 residues. Deletions cut 6 bases from V and 0 bases from J, with 9 bases between. Germline assignment: CDR1 MNHEY and CDR2 SVGAGI. This CDR3 is CASSYDGSGNTIYF. CDR3 DNA: TGTGCCAGCAGCTATGATGGCTCTGGAAACACCATATATTTT.

This clone was found once. The chain is built from TRBV27 and TRBJ2-7; weak D call: TRBD1 (6 bases). The CDR3 spans 13 residues. V was clipped by 8 bases and J by 3 bases, with 14 bases between them. Germline CDR1 reads MNHEY; CDR2 reads SMNVEV (reference sequence). This chain's CDR3 is CASAYGTSYEQYF. The CDR3 DNA sequence: TGTGCCAGCGCCTACGGGACAAGCTACGAGCAGTACTTC.

The chain carries TRBV6-5 and TRBJ2-3; maybe TRBD1 (5 bases). This CDR3 is 11 amino acids long. With 6 bases removed from V and 9 bases from J, the gap between germline ends came to 10 bases. Germline lookup yields CDR1 MNHEY and CDR2 SVGAGI. The CDR3 protein is CASSTTGTQYF. CDR3 DNA: TGTGCCAGCAGCACCACAGGCACGCAGTATTTT.

This clone was counted a single time. The V call is TRBV6-6, the J call TRBJ1-2; D not certain. The CDR3 sequence is 13 residues long. Germline V lookup: CDR1 MNHNY, CDR2 SVGAGI (reference sequence). The V and J ends lost 5 bases and 7 bases respectively, with 14 bases between them. In DNA, the CDR3 is TGTGCCAGCAGTAACCCCAAGACCCTTGGCTACACCTTC. Its translation: CASSNPKTLGYTF.

The CDR3: CASSLASRAEAFF. CDR3 bases: TGTGCCAGCAGTTTAGCGAGCCGGGCTGAAGCTTTCTTT. This chain joins TRBV12-3 or TRBV12-4 and TRBJ1-1; D remains unclear. The CDR3 extends over 13 amino acids. V gave up 0 bases and J gave up 6 bases, with 8 bases separating them.

V usage is TRBV5-4 and J usage is TRBJ2-1, with 8 bases aligning to TRBD2. The CDR3 is 13 residues long. The ends lost 2 bases at V and 10 bases at J; junction bases unmatched: 5. Germline values: CDR1 SGHNT, CDR2 YYREEE (reference sequence). CDR3: CASSFLAGGEQFF. The CDR3 nucleotides read TGTGCCAGCAGCTTTCTAGCGGGCGGCGAGCAGTTCTTC.

The chain carries TRBV9 and TRBJ2-7, with D unclear. V was clipped by 0 bases and J by 0 bases, with 10 bases between them. Germline V CDR1 and CDR2: SGDLS, YYNGEE. There are 15 residues in the CDR3. CDR3 protein: CASSVGADASYEQYF. The DNA for the CDR3 is TGTGCCAGCAGCGTAGGGGCCGACGCCTCCTACGAGCAGTACTTC.

This rearrangement joins TRBV6-2 or TRBV6-3 to TRBJ2-1; D is uncertain. Trimming left V 4 bases short and J 3 bases short, with 10 bases between. CDR1 is MNHEY, CDR2 SVGEGT, per germline. This CDR3 spans 14 amino acids. CDR3 in amino acids: CASSFRTNYNEQFF. The DNA of the CDR3 is TGTGCCAGCAGTTTTCGGACCAACTACAATGAGCAGTTCTTC.

The rearrangement links TRBV6-6 to TRBJ1-5; the D gene is possibly TRBD1 (5 bases). The ends were cut back, 3 bases at V and 4 bases at J, with 7 bases in the middle. CDR1 is MNHNY and CDR2 is SVGAGI in the germline V gene (reference sequence). This CDR3 comprises 13 residues. The CDR3 protein is CASSYGGNQPQHF. CDR3 nucleotide sequence: TGTGCCAGCAGTTATGGGGGTAATCAGCCCCAGCATTTT.

V usage is TRBV10-2 and J usage is TRBJ2-7, with a weak D call TRBD2 (5 bases). Germline lookup yields CDR1 WSHSY and CDR2 SAAADI. The V gene lost 4 bases and the J gene lost 4 bases, with 11 bases spanning the gap. There are 13 residues in the CDR3. CDR3 loop: CASSAGIVYEQYF. The CDR3 nucleotides read TGCGCCAGCAGTGCGGGAATCGTTTACGAGCAGTACTTC.

The chain uses TRBV27 and TRBJ2-2; TRBD2 aligns across 9 bases. The CDR3 is made up of 20 amino acids. V was clipped by 0 bases and J by 3 bases; unmatched bases: 14. Germline lookup yields CDR1 MNHEY and CDR2 SMNVEV (reference sequence). The CDR3 sequence is CASSLSLPSSGNIYTGELFF. Written as DNA, the CDR3 is TGTGCCAGCAGTTTATCGCTCCCCTCTAGCGGGAATATATACACCGGGGAGCTGTTTTTT.